This entry lists 31 T cell receptor beta chains sequenced from one sample in a study of T cell repertoires in MIS-A myocarditis (dated 2022 in TCRdb). Receptor libraries were prepared by the immunoSEQ multiplex PCR assay. Entries here come from immuneACCESS through TCRdb and include only in-frame sequences with V and J called. Some clones fail to appear in such tables; in the studies checked, an unresolved V gene covers under half of the shortfall, and the cause of the remainder is unknown. This sample holds roughly 12,000 clones; roughly 83% were observed only once. The leading ten clones occupy over 25% of the sample. The material sequenced was right ventricle heart tissue obtained at autopsy. The cell subset or site label here, explained by the study, means: cardiac tissue sample (left or right ventricle, interventricular septum, or pericardium). The receptors were gathered from a man between 18 and 35 years old with fulminant myocarditis from multisystem inflammatory syndrome in adults (MIS-A) after COVID-19.

The rearrangement links TRBV19 to TRBJ1-1; maybe TRBD1 (5 bases). The V end was cut by 8 bases, the J end by 6 bases, with 22 bases between. CDR3 length: 15 amino acids. The germline V gene has CDR1 LNHDA and CDR2 SQIVND (reference sequence). The CDR3 is CASQVRGALAAEAFF. The CDR3 DNA sequence: TGTGCCAGTCAGGTCCGAGGGGCGCTAGCGGCTGAAGCTTTCTTT.

This CDR3 reads CSVVGSPYEQYF. The CDR3 DNA follows: TGCAGCGTTGTTGGCAGTCCCTACGAGCAGTACTTC. This chain joins TRBV29-1 and TRBJ2-7; D is unresolved. The V gene lost 4 bases and the J gene lost 2 bases, with 9 bases spanning the gap. The CDR3 has 12 amino acids. Germline V gene lookup returns CDR1 SQVTM and CDR2 ANQGSEA.

In its sample, this clone was seen once. The genes are TRBV7-2 and TRBJ2-5; TRBD2 matches at 9 bases. V lost 2 bases to trimming and J lost 4 bases; unmatched junction nucleotides: 8. The CDR3 loop spans 16 amino acids. Per germline, CDR1 SGHTA and CDR2 FQGNSA. CDR3 residues: CASSLMGGGAVETQYF. CDR3 nucleotides: TGTGCCAGCAGCTTAATGGGCGGGGGGGCGGTAGAGACCCAGTACTTC.

V and J are TRBV10-3 and TRBJ1-5; D gene unclear. The V gene's germline CDR1 is ENHRY and CDR2 SYGVKD. V was clipped by 8 bases and J by 0 bases, with 11 bases between them. This CDR3 is 14 amino acids long. For the CDR3, the DNA is TGTGCCATCGGGAGGGAAAATAGCAATCAGCCCCAGCATTTT. Amino acid sequence: CAIGRENSNQPQHF.

Only a few counts were recorded for this clone. V gene TRBV5-1 combines with J gene TRBJ1-1, with D possibly matching TRBD1 (5 bases). The CDR3 is made up of 12 amino acids. V was trimmed by 0 bases and J by 7 bases, leaving 7 bases between them. Germline CDR1 is SGHRS and CDR2 is YFSETQ. The CDR3 DNA reads TGCGCCAGCAGCTTGGGTAGGGGTGAAGCTTTCTTT. Residues: CASSLGRGEAFF.

This chain connects TRBV28 to TRBJ1-1; D remains unclear. Trimming took 3 bases from V and 0 from J, leaving 5 bases between them. This CDR3 spans 13 amino acids. Germline CDR1 reads MDHEN; CDR2 reads SYDVKM. CDR3 in amino acids: CASSFRVNTEAFF. In DNA, the CDR3 is TGTGCCAGCAGTTTTAGGGTGAACACTGAAGCTTTCTTT.

The chain employs TRBV7-6 and TRBJ2-2; 10 positions match TRBD1. This CDR3 comprises 18 residues. The J segment lost 6 bases and the V segment lost 3 bases, leaving 13 bases of the junction unmatched. Germline V gene sequence: CDR1 SGHVS, CDR2 FNYEAQ. CDR3 amino acids: CASSFRGRAGQGPGELFF. CDR3 in DNA: TGTGCCAGCAGCTTCCGTGGCCGCGCGGGACAGGGGCCCGGGGAGCTGTTTTTT.

The chain combines TRBV25-1 with TRBJ1-6; 9 bases agree with TRBD1. V shed 4 bases, J shed 9 bases, and the junction held 10 bases outside the gene matches. There are 16 residues in the CDR3. Germline-derived CDR1 and CDR2 are MGHDK and SYGVNS. The CDR3 region has the DNA TGTGCCAGCAGTGGCCCAGGACAGGGGCGACTTTCACCCCTCCACTTT. This encodes CASSGPGQGRLSPLHF.

The V and J genes are TRBV20-1 and TRBJ1-3; 8 nucleotides match TRBD1. CDR3 size: 13 residues. CDR1 and CDR2 from the germline V gene are DFQATT and SNEGSKA (reference sequence). V was pared by 3 bases and J by 4 bases, with 2 bases of the junction left unmatched. The CDR3 protein is CSASRTGGNTIYF. In DNA form, the CDR3 reads TGCAGTGCTAGTCGGACAGGGGGAAACACCATATATTTT.

The rearrangement joins TRBV29-1 to TRBJ1-5; D is uncertain. The length of the CDR3 is 13 residues. With 4 bases removed from V and 7 bases from J, the gap between germline ends came to 14 bases. Germline CDR1 reads SQVTM; CDR2 reads ANQGSEA. As DNA, the CDR3 is TGCAGCGTTGGGGATGGTAGGGAACAGCCCCAGCATTTT. Its translation is CSVGDGREQPQHF.

The chain couples TRBV4-1 to TRBJ1-4; 10 bases are shared with TRBD1. This CDR3 comprises 16 residues. CDR1 and CDR2 (germline): MGHRA, YSYEKL. J gave up 8 bases and V 1 base, and 7 bases lay outside the gene matches. The CDR3 nucleotides are TGCGCCAGCAGCCAAGTAGCTGGGACAGGGGAAGAAAAACTGTTTTTT. Translation gives CASSQVAGTGEEKLFF.

This clone was found once. The chain has TRBV7-3 and TRBJ2-7; 11 bases are shared with TRBD2. This CDR3 is 15 amino acids long. The junction had 3 bases not matched to a gene; V was cut back by 5 bases and J by 0 bases. Germline V gene sequence: CDR1 SGHTA, CDR2 FQGTGA. For the CDR3, the DNA is TGTGCCAGCAGCCCGACTAGCGGGACCTCCTACGAGCAGTACTTC. It specifies CASSPTSGTSYEQYF.

The chain is built from TRBV28 and TRBJ2-7, with D unresolved. V was clipped by 3 bases and J by 3 bases, with 12 bases between them. Looked up from germline, CDR1 is MDHEN and CDR2 is SYDVKM. This CDR3 has 14 residues. The CDR3 bases are TGTGCCAGCAGTTTTTCGGATTCTGACTACGAGCAGTACTTC. Translation gives CASSFSDSDYEQYF. Supplemented by reference TRBV28 and TRBJ2-7, the full variable domain reads DVKVTQSSRYLVKRTGEKVFLECVQDMDHENMFWYRQDPGLGLRLIYFSYDVKMKEKGDIPEGYSVSREKKERFSLILESASTNQTSMYLCASSFSDSDYEQYFGPGTRLTVT.

CDR3 nucleotide sequence: TGCGCCAGCAGCTTGTCACAGGGACCCTATGAAGCTTTCTTT. Amino acid sequence: CASSLSQGPYEAFF. The chain joins TRBV5-1 to TRBJ1-1; possibly TRBD1 for D (6 bases). The germline CDR1 and CDR2 sequences are SGHRS and YFSETQ. The CDR3 consists of 14 residues. Trimming stripped 1 base from V and 7 bases from J, with 14 bases between.

The chain couples TRBV3-1 (or the pseudogene TRBV3-2) to TRBJ1-2; D ambiguous. From germline, CDR1 is LGHDT and CDR2 YNNKEL (reference sequence). The CDR3 contains 11 residues. The germline V and J ends were trimmed by 0 bases and 8 bases, with 4 bases remaining between them. The CDR3 bases are TGTGCCAGCAGCCAAGAAAAGGGCTACACCTTC. Translated, it gives CASSQEKGYTF.

The rearrangement joins TRBV30 to TRBJ1-6; 7 positions match TRBD1. CDR1 and CDR2 from the germline V gene are GTSNPN and SVGIG (reference sequence). The CDR3 spans 13 residues. Germline trimming cut 2 bases from V and 10 bases from J; bases unmatched to any gene: 5. In DNA form, the CDR3 reads TGTGCCTGGAGTCAGACAGGGAGGTCACCCCTCCACTTT. It encodes CAWSQTGRSPLHF.

This chain joins TRBV5-4 and TRBJ1-1; tentatively, D is TRBD1 (6 bases). The CDR3 has 13 residues. Germline V lookup: CDR1 SGHNT, CDR2 YYREEE (reference sequence). V was shortened by 4 bases and J by 6 bases, with 13 bases between the two germline ends. The CDR3 bases are TGTGCCAGCAGCCTATGGAGGGGGGCTGAAGCTTTCTTT. Its translation is CASSLWRGAEAFF.

The V and J genes are TRBV6-2 or TRBV6-3 and TRBJ1-5; D is ambiguous. The CDR3 runs to 14 residues. Looked up from germline, CDR1 is MNHEY and CDR2 is SVGEGT. Between the trimmed V and J ends, which lost 2 bases and 4 bases, there was a span of 9 bases. The CDR3 region is CASSYLDTNQPQHF. CDR3 coding DNA: TGTGCCAGCAGTTACCTAGACACGAATCAGCCCCAGCATTTT.

V gene TRBV28 combines with J gene TRBJ1-3; D gene uncertain. CDR1 is MDHEN, CDR2 SYDVKM, per germline. The CDR3 is made up of 16 amino acids. V gave up 6 bases and J gave up 4 bases, with 19 bases separating them. CDR3 amino acids: CASSPTRLAGGNTIYF. CDR3 sequence (DNA): TGTGCCAGCAGCCCCACCAGACTAGCGGGGGGAAACACCATATATTTT. Combining the CDR3 with reference TRBV28 and TRBJ1-3 gives the whole variable domain DVKVTQSSRYLVKRTGEKVFLECVQDMDHENMFWYRQDPGLGLRLIYFSYDVKMKEKGDIPEGYSVSREKKERFSLILESASTNQTSMYLCASSPTRLAGGNTIYFGEGSWLTVV.

The chain has TRBV5-1 and TRBJ2-7; D gene unclear. The CDR3 loop spans 14 amino acids. The germline CDR1 and CDR2 sequences are SGHRS and YFSETQ. V dropped 0 bases and J dropped 1 base, with 8 bases sitting between them. For the CDR3, the DNA is TGCGCCAGCAGCTTGGGGTGGACGTCCTACGAGCAGTACTTC. This sequence encodes CASSLGWTSYEQYF.

This clone was seen once. This chain connects TRBV6-2 or TRBV6-3 to TRBJ2-5; the match to TRBD2 covers 8 bases. The CDR3 covers 14 residues. V trimming: 6 bases; J trimming: 5 bases; junction bases outside the gene matches: 8. The germline V gene encodes CDR1 MNHEY and CDR2 SVGEGT. CDR3 coding DNA: TGTGCCAGCAGCCAAAGCGGGAGTACGGAGACCCAGTACTTC. This translates into CASSQSGSTETQYF.

The J gene is TRBJ1-2, the V gene TRBV10-1; D unresolved. Germline lookup yields CDR1 WNHNN and CDR2 SYGVQD (reference sequence). Trimming stripped 7 bases from V and 2 bases from J, with 5 bases between. This CDR3 is built from 11 residues. CDR3 sequence (DNA): TGCGCCAGCACTGGGAACTATGGCTACACCTTC. Its protein is CASTGNYGYTF.

The chain employs TRBV2 and TRBJ2-6; no clear D. V lost 4 bases and J lost 0, with 7 bases in between. Germline V gives CDR1 SNHLY, CDR2 FYNNEI. The CDR3 extends over 15 amino acids. The CDR3 bases are TGTGCCAGCAGTGGTGACATCTCTGGGGCCAACGTCCTGACTTTC. Residues: CASSGDISGANVLTF.

The CDR3 bases are TGCGCCAGCAGCCAAGAACGGGCAAACAACACTGAAGCTTTCTTT. The encoded protein is CASSQERANNTEAFF. This sequence joins TRBV4-3 and TRBJ1-1; D not certain. The CDR3 is made up of 15 amino acids. CDR1 and CDR2 (germline): LGHNA, YSLEER. Between the trimmed V and J ends, which lost 0 bases and 2 bases, there was a span of 10 bases.

This chain links TRBV9 with TRBJ2-3; TRBD2 matches at 13 bases. The CDR3 has 19 residues. The trim removed 0 bases at V and 2 bases at J, leaving 9 bases unmatched. Looked up from germline, CDR1 is SGDLS and CDR2 is YYNGEE. The CDR3 DNA reads as TGTGCCAGCAGCGTAGGGGCGACTAGCGGGAGGACAAACACAGATACGCAGTATTTT. Its protein is CASSVGATSGRTNTDTQYF.

The chain carries TRBV6-6 and TRBJ2-7; possibly TRBD1 for D (5 bases). The CDR3 is 16 amino acids. Germline V CDR1 and CDR2: MNHNY, SVGAGI (reference sequence). V was cut by 6 bases and J by 1 base, with 19 bases left in between. The CDR3 sequence is CASSESKGMGSYEQYF. DNA of the CDR3: TGTGCCAGCAGCGAGAGTAAGGGGATGGGGTCCTACGAGCAGTACTTC.

This chain uses TRBV7-9 with TRBJ2-7; D gene uncertain. Trimming took off 5 bases at V and 1 base at J, with 6 bases between the two ends. The germline CDR1 and CDR2 sequences are SEHNR and FQNEAQ (reference sequence). The CDR3 runs to 12 residues. This CDR3 is CASSPSSYEQYF. The CDR3 nucleotides are TGTGCCAGCAGCCCCTCGTCCTACGAGCAGTACTTC.

The rearrangement uses TRBV4-2 and TRBJ1-2, with D hard to call. Trimming took 0 bases from V and 9 from J, leaving 11 bases between them. CDR1 is LGHNA and CDR2 is YNFKEQ in the germline V gene. This CDR3 spans 13 amino acids. CDR3 DNA sequence: TGTGCCAGCAGCCAAGAAGGGAGGCTGAGCTACACCTTC. It translates to CASSQEGRLSYTF.

In its sample, this clone is medium-sized. The chain couples TRBV5-1 to TRBJ1-2; TRBD1 might be the D (6 bases). V was shortened by 4 bases and J by 4 bases, with 17 bases between the two germline ends. Germline V CDR1 and CDR2: SGHRS, YFSETQ. The CDR3 sequence is 15 residues long. The CDR3 sequence is CASSVLQGAPYGYTF. The CDR3 DNA is TGCGCCAGCAGCGTTTTACAGGGAGCCCCCTATGGCTACACCTTC.

J is TRBJ1-5 and V is TRBV20-1; D perhaps matches TRBD1 (5 bases). V was pared by 3 bases and J by 5 bases, with 14 bases between. This CDR3 has 14 amino acids. Germline V gene lookup returns CDR1 DFQATT and CDR2 SNEGSKA (reference sequence). The DNA of the CDR3 is TGCAGTGCTAGTGGGTTCGGGGGATATCAGCCCCAGCATTTT. This codes for CSASGFGGYQPQHF.

The chain links TRBV19 to TRBJ2-1; a possible D gene is TRBD2 (6 bases). The germline V gene has CDR1 LNHDA and CDR2 SQIVND (reference sequence). The CDR3 spans 12 residues. V shed 9 bases and J shed 4 bases, with 10 bases lying between them. CDR3: CASGGDYNEQFF. CDR3 in DNA: TGTGCCAGCGGGGGTGATTACAATGAGCAGTTCTTC. Supplemented by reference TRBV19 and TRBJ2-1, the full variable domain reads DGGITQSPKYLFRKEGQNVTLSCEQNLNHDAMYWYRQDPGQGLRLIYYSQIVNDFQKGDIAEGYSVSREKKESFPLTVTSAQKNPTAFYLCASGGDYNEQFFGPGTRLTVL.